Listed below are T cell receptor beta chains from one sample, sequenced in a study of blood T cell repertoires in COVID-19. TCRdb's table, derived via immunoSEQ multiplex PCR, lists solely in-frame clones and lacks some. Here the sample spans some 46,000 clones, around 80% being singletons. Specimen: peripheral blood. The receptors here all came from an older woman with acute or convalescent COVID-19. Each CDR3 is given with its conserved first and last residue. A D gene is named only where the DNA matches it firmly. Expanded clones are given a class, and other clones once, few, many or no size at all.

V: TRBV20-1
D: TRBD2
size: -
length: 16
J: TRBJ2-3
DNA: TGCAGTGCTAGTCTCTCTGGCGGGGGGAACACAGATACGCAGTATTTT
CDR3: CSASLSGGGNTDTQYF

V: TRBV2
D: -
size: -
length: 14
J: TRBJ1-2
DNA: TGTGCCAGCAGCCCCAGGCAAGCTAACTATGGCTACACCTTC
CDR3: CASSPRQANYGYTF

V: TRBV15
D: -
size: -
length: 14
J: TRBJ1-1
DNA: TGTGCCACCAGCAGGGAGGAAAGGGACACTGAAGCTTTCTTT
CDR3: CATSREERDTEAFF

V: TRBV27
D: TRBD1
size: -
length: 14
J: TRBJ1-5
DNA: TGTGCCAGCAGTCTTGGGACAGGGAATCAGCCCCAGCATTTT
CDR3: CASSLGTGNQPQHF

V: TRBV11-2
D: -
size: -
length: 14
J: TRBJ1-1
DNA: TGTGCCAGCAGCTTAGAGCGACAGAACACTGAAGCTTTCTTT
CDR3: CASSLERQNTEAFF

V: TRBV5-8
D: -
size: -
length: 13
J: TRBJ2-4
DNA: TGTGCCAGCAGCTTGCAGGCCAAAAACATTCAGTACTTC
CDR3: CASSLQAKNIQYF

V: TRBV10-3
D: TRBD1
size: -
length: 15
J: TRBJ1-5
DNA: TGTGCCATCAGAGAGACAGGGAACAGCAATCAGCCCCAGCATTTT
CDR3: CAIRETGNSNQPQHF

V: TRBV3-1/TRBV3-2
D: TRBD1
size: -
length: 17
J: TRBJ2-7
DNA: TGTGCCAGCAGCCAAACACCGACGGGACAGTCGACCTACGAGCAGTACTTC
CDR3: CASSQTPTGQSTYEQYF

V: TRBV27
D: TRBD1
size: -
length: 15
J: TRBJ1-1
DNA: TGTGCCAGCAGTTTACGACAGGGAAAGAACACTGAAGCTTTCTTT
CDR3: CASSLRQGKNTEAFF

V: TRBV5-8
D: -
size: -
length: 16
J: TRBJ1-3
DNA: TGTGCCAGCAGCTTGGCCCCGGGACTCTCTGGAAACACCATATATTTT
CDR3: CASSLAPGLSGNTIYF

V: TRBV7-9
D: TRBD1
size: once
length: 14
J: TRBJ1-3
DNA: TGTGCCAGCAGCCCTAGGGACAGGGGGAACACCATATATTTT
CDR3: CASSPRDRGNTIYF

V: TRBV14
D: TRBD1
size: -
length: 16
J: TRBJ1-1
DNA: TGTGCCAGCAGCCAAAGGACAGGGGGCTTCGGCACTGAAGCTTTCTTT
CDR3: CASSQRTGGFGTEAFF

V: TRBV3-1/TRBV3-2
D: -
size: -
length: 12
J: TRBJ2-7
DNA: TGTGCCAGCAGCCAAGCCAACTACGAGCAGTACTTC
CDR3: CASSQANYEQYF

V: TRBV27
D: TRBD1
size: -
length: 14
J: TRBJ1-2
DNA: TGTGCCAGCAGACGTGTGACAGGGGGCTATGGCTACACCTTC
CDR3: CASRRVTGGYGYTF

V: TRBV23-1
D: -
size: -
length: 15
J: TRBJ2-1
DNA: TGCGCCAGCAGTCAATCGAAGTCAATCGCCGGTGAGCAGTTCTTC
CDR3: CASSQSKSIAGEQFF

V: TRBV10-3
D: TRBD2
size: -
length: 13
J: TRBJ2-7
DNA: TGTGCCACTAGTCTCGGGGGGTACTACGAGCAGTACTTC
CDR3: CATSLGGYYEQYF

V: TRBV19
D: -
size: -
length: 15
J: TRBJ2-4
DNA: TGTGCCAGTAGTCCACTGGGAGGTCCCAAAAACATTCAGTACTTC
CDR3: CASSPLGGPKNIQYF

V: TRBV7-9
D: TRBD1
size: -
length: 13
J: TRBJ1-2
DNA: TGTGCCAGCAGCTATGGACAGGGCTTTGGCTACACCTTC
CDR3: CASSYGQGFGYTF

V: TRBV24-1
D: -
size: -
length: 13
J: TRBJ1-5
DNA: TGTGCCACCAGTGGCTCGGGTAATCAGCCCCAGCATTTT
CDR3: CATSGSGNQPQHF

V: TRBV6-5
D: -
size: -
length: 12
J: TRBJ1-2
DNA: TGTGCCAGCAGTCCCGGGGGGACGGACTACACCTTC
CDR3: CASSPGGTDYTF

V: TRBV6-5
D: TRBD1
size: -
length: 13
J: TRBJ2-7
DNA: TGTGCCAGCAGAGTTGTAGACAGGGGCGAGCAGTACTTC
CDR3: CASRVVDRGEQYF

V: TRBV11-2
D: -
size: -
length: 12
J: TRBJ2-1
DNA: TGTGCCAGCAGCTTAGCGGGGGATGAGCAGTTCTTC
CDR3: CASSLAGDEQFF

V: TRBV24-1
D: -
size: -
length: 16
J: TRBJ1-4
DNA: TGTGCCACCAGTGAAGTGACAGGTTCTGGGGATGAAAAACTGTTTTTT
CDR3: CATSEVTGSGDEKLFF

V: TRBV30
D: -
size: -
length: 14
J: TRBJ1-4
DNA: TGTGCCTGGAGTCCCGGGACAATGGGTGAAAAACTGTTTTTT
CDR3: CAWSPGTMGEKLFF

V: TRBV30
D: TRBD1
size: -
length: 14
J: TRBJ1-4
DNA: TGTGCCTGGAGGTCGTGGACAGGGGACGAAAAACTGTTTTTT
CDR3: CAWRSWTGDEKLFF

V: TRBV6-5
D: TRBD1
size: -
length: 14
J: TRBJ1-1
DNA: TGTGCCAGCAGGCCTCCGGGACAGAGAACTGAAGCTTTCTTT
CDR3: CASRPPGQRTEAFF

V: TRBV7-6
D: -
size: -
length: 15
J: TRBJ1-6
DNA: TGTGCCAGCAGCTTAGTAGCGGGGGATCATTCACCCCTCCACTTT
CDR3: CASSLVAGDHSPLHF

V: TRBV6-6
D: TRBD2
size: -
length: 14
J: TRBJ2-3
DNA: TGTGCCAGCAGCCGCGGGGGGGCCTCAGATACGCAGTATTTT
CDR3: CASSRGGASDTQYF

V: TRBV27
D: -
size: -
length: 13
J: TRBJ1-1
DNA: TGTGCCAGCAGTTGGGAGGGTGCAACTGAAGCTTTCTTT
CDR3: CASSWEGATEAFF

V: TRBV7-9
D: -
size: few
length: 13
J: TRBJ1-1
DNA: TGTGCCAGCAGCTTATCAATGAACACTGAAGCTTTCTTT
CDR3: CASSLSMNTEAFF

V: TRBV30
D: -
size: -
length: 15
J: TRBJ1-3
DNA: TGTGCCTGGAACTTAGACAGCATCTCTGGAAACACCATATATTTT
CDR3: CAWNLDSISGNTIYF

V: TRBV4-3
D: TRBD1
size: -
length: 15
J: TRBJ2-2
DNA: TGCGCCAGCAGCCGGTACAGGGGTGGAACCGGGGAGCTGTTTTTT
CDR3: CASSRYRGGTGELFF

V: TRBV30
D: -
size: few
length: 16
J: TRBJ1-6
DNA: TGTGCCTGGAGTGTGGGAGGGACGACCTATAATTCACCCCTCCACTTT
CDR3: CAWSVGGTTYNSPLHF

V: TRBV19
D: -
size: -
length: 13
J: TRBJ1-1
DNA: TGTGCCAGTAGTATGGTGGCCAGTTCGGAAGCTTTCTTT
CDR3: CASSMVASSEAFF

V: TRBV29-1
D: TRBD1
size: -
length: 13
J: TRBJ2-7
DNA: TGCAGCGTCCGAAAGGGGGCGGACTACGAGCAGTACTTC
CDR3: CSVRKGADYEQYF

V: TRBV30
D: TRBD1
size: -
length: 15
J: TRBJ2-7
DNA: TGTGCCTTCGCAAACCCGGGACAGGGATCCTACGAGCAGTACTTC
CDR3: CAFANPGQGSYEQYF

V: TRBV5-6
D: TRBD2
size: -
length: 15
J: TRBJ2-7
DNA: TGTGCCAGCAGCTTGGGTGGCGGGGGGAATTACGAGCAGTACTTC
CDR3: CASSLGGGGNYEQYF

V: TRBV4-3
D: -
size: -
length: 15
J: TRBJ1-5
DNA: TGCGCCAGCAGCCAACTAGCGCTTCCGGGCCAGCCCCAGCATTTT
CDR3: CASSQLALPGQPQHF

V: TRBV27
D: -
size: -
length: 14
J: TRBJ2-7
DNA: TGTGCCAGCAGTTTATTGGTTGGGGGCTCCGAGCAGTACTTC
CDR3: CASSLLVGGSEQYF

V: TRBV7-2
D: -
size: -
length: 15
J: TRBJ1-4
DNA: TGTGCCAGCAGCTTATCGGGCAGGGTCGTTGAAAAACTGTTTTTT
CDR3: CASSLSGRVVEKLFF

V: TRBV7-3
D: TRBD1
size: -
length: 13
J: TRBJ1-1
DNA: TGTGCCAGCAGCTTATTGGGACAGGGAGAAGCTTTCTTT
CDR3: CASSLLGQGEAFF

V: TRBV19
D: -
size: -
length: 12
J: TRBJ1-1
DNA: TGTGCCAGAAGCGACAGGTTCTCTGAAGCTTTCTTT
CDR3: CARSDRFSEAFF

V: TRBV18
D: -
size: -
length: 13
J: TRBJ1-1
DNA: TGTGCCAGCTCTCCGGGGGGGCCAACAGAAGCTTTCTTT
CDR3: CASSPGGPTEAFF

V: TRBV6-2/TRBV6-3
D: -
size: few
length: 15
J: TRBJ2-1
DNA: TGTGCCAGCAGCAGACTAGGTGTCGACTACAATGAGCAGTTCTTC
CDR3: CASSRLGVDYNEQFF

V: TRBV7-8
D: TRBD1
size: -
length: 16
J: TRBJ1-1
DNA: TGTGCCAGCAGCCCTCGGACAGGGCGACTGAACACTGAAGCTTTCTTT
CDR3: CASSPRTGRLNTEAFF

V: TRBV13
D: -
size: -
length: 14
J: TRBJ1-4
DNA: TGTGCCAGCAGCCAGGCCACTTTCAGGGAAAAACTGTTTTTT
CDR3: CASSQATFREKLFF

V: TRBV2
D: TRBD1
size: -
length: 16
J: TRBJ1-1
DNA: TGTGCCAGCAGCCGGGGAGACAGGGGATTTAGGACTGAAGCTTTCTTT
CDR3: CASSRGDRGFRTEAFF